A selection of T cell receptor beta chains follows, all from one sample in a study of blood T cell repertoires in COVID-19. The data were produced by immunoSEQ multiplex PCR, yet TCRdb's version contains in-frame clones alone and is incomplete. The sample has approximately 190,000 clones; 84% are singletons. The sequenced material came from PBMCs or T cells enriched from blood (not recorded which). These receptors were obtained from a woman in her 30s who had been exposed to COVID-19. The conserved cysteine and the conserved F or W are not part of the CDR3 here. The order of the fields is V gene, clone size, J gene, CDR3 protein. Expanded clones are given a class, and other clones once, few, many or no size at all.

V gene: TRBV9
clone size: many
J gene: TRBJ2-3
CDR3 protein: ASSPRPAGATDTQY

V gene: TRBV10-2
clone size: NA
J gene: TRBJ1-6
CDR3 protein: ASRGAGGNSPLH

V gene: TRBV4-3
clone size: NA
J gene: TRBJ1-6
CDR3 protein: ASSQAMTGGNSPLH

V gene: TRBV5-8
clone size: NA
J gene: TRBJ1-1
CDR3 protein: ASSPTGAIAEAF

V gene: TRBV18
clone size: NA
J gene: TRBJ1-1
CDR3 protein: ASSPIRNTEAF

V gene: TRBV7-9
clone size: NA
J gene: TRBJ1-5
CDR3 protein: ASSLGAGVSRQPQH

V gene: TRBV4-3
clone size: NA
J gene: TRBJ2-3
CDR3 protein: ASSQGGASTDTQY

V gene: TRBV9
clone size: NA
J gene: TRBJ2-5
CDR3 protein: ASSVASGGAEGTQY

V gene: TRBV19
clone size: NA
J gene: TRBJ2-2
CDR3 protein: ASSIVPLPGLAQILTGELF

V gene: TRBV6-2/TRBV6-3
clone size: NA
J gene: TRBJ2-3
CDR3 protein: ASSYSRLAAGTDTQY

V gene: TRBV11-2
clone size: NA
J gene: TRBJ2-3
CDR3 protein: AELLAPSTDTQY

V gene: TRBV4-3
clone size: NA
J gene: TRBJ1-2
CDR3 protein: ASSHSGTGETYGYT

V gene: TRBV30
clone size: NA
J gene: TRBJ1-3
CDR3 protein: AWSPQGAPGNTIY

V gene: TRBV7-9
clone size: NA
J gene: TRBJ1-1
CDR3 protein: ASSLPMDREANTEAF

V gene: TRBV5-6
clone size: NA
J gene: TRBJ1-2
CDR3 protein: ASSRSSAGANYGYT

V gene: TRBV19
clone size: NA
J gene: TRBJ2-7
CDR3 protein: ASSVTGGGEQY

V gene: TRBV4-1
clone size: NA
J gene: TRBJ2-7
CDR3 protein: ASSQEVVRGTYEQY

V gene: TRBV19
clone size: NA
J gene: TRBJ1-5
CDR3 protein: ASSMGQGAVGQPQH

V gene: TRBV19
clone size: NA
J gene: TRBJ1-2
CDR3 protein: ASSIEREQGNYGYT

V gene: TRBV11-3
clone size: NA
J gene: TRBJ1-2
CDR3 protein: ASSFDRGTNYGYT

V gene: TRBV6-5
clone size: NA
J gene: TRBJ1-1
CDR3 protein: ASIGGRMNTEAF

V gene: TRBV5-1
clone size: NA
J gene: TRBJ2-2
CDR3 protein: ASSLRQGVDGELF

V gene: TRBV9
clone size: few
J gene: TRBJ1-4
CDR3 protein: ASSGRDSGSEKLF

V gene: TRBV10-3
clone size: NA
J gene: TRBJ1-1
CDR3 protein: AITQGAGSEAF

V gene: TRBV7-9
clone size: NA
J gene: TRBJ1-4
CDR3 protein: ASSFPAVATNEKLF

V gene: TRBV4-3
clone size: NA
J gene: TRBJ2-7
CDR3 protein: ASSQVLAGATYEQY

V gene: TRBV7-9
clone size: NA
J gene: TRBJ2-3
CDR3 protein: ASSWGQLGTDTQY

V gene: TRBV6-5
clone size: NA
J gene: TRBJ2-3
CDR3 protein: ASSRVAGAPDTQY

V gene: TRBV6-5
clone size: once
J gene: TRBJ2-3
CDR3 protein: ASGSGGGSTDTQY

V gene: TRBV9
clone size: NA
J gene: TRBJ2-1
CDR3 protein: ASSVHLDRVTNEQF

V gene: TRBV27
clone size: NA
J gene: TRBJ1-4
CDR3 protein: ASSALDSEKLF

V gene: TRBV20-1
clone size: NA
J gene: TRBJ2-1
CDR3 protein: SASIGTEGNEQF

V gene: TRBV6-5
clone size: NA
J gene: TRBJ2-6
CDR3 protein: ASSYSRASGANVLT

V gene: TRBV24-1
clone size: NA
J gene: TRBJ2-5
CDR3 protein: ATSDPSHLTGIN

V gene: TRBV6-2/TRBV6-3
clone size: NA
J gene: TRBJ1-6
CDR3 protein: ASSTIGRGSYNSPLH

V gene: TRBV5-1
clone size: NA
J gene: TRBJ2-3
CDR3 protein: ASSLQQGVTDTQY

V gene: TRBV24-1
clone size: many
J gene: TRBJ2-2
CDR3 protein: ATSDATGTNTGELF

V gene: TRBV14
clone size: NA
J gene: TRBJ1-6
CDR3 protein: ASSSDRDYYNSPLH

V gene: TRBV9
clone size: NA
J gene: TRBJ2-7
CDR3 protein: ASSPLLAGGTYEQY

V gene: TRBV18
clone size: NA
J gene: TRBJ1-5
CDR3 protein: ASSLLGQHGNQPQH

V gene: TRBV21-1
clone size: NA
J gene: TRBJ1-6
CDR3 protein: ASSKGTGGNSPLH

V gene: TRBV2
clone size: NA
J gene: TRBJ1-1
CDR3 protein: ASSEDSAYQAF

V gene: TRBV13
clone size: NA
J gene: TRBJ1-4
CDR3 protein: ASSLFEAVNEKLF

V gene: TRBV5-1
clone size: NA
J gene: TRBJ2-1
CDR3 protein: ASSLGSGVAYNEQF

V gene: TRBV19
clone size: NA
J gene: TRBJ2-7
CDR3 protein: ASSIERGTTYEQY

V gene: TRBV6-2/TRBV6-3
clone size: NA
J gene: TRBJ1-1
CDR3 protein: ASSYLQVQGTNGEAF

V gene: TRBV6-5
clone size: NA
J gene: TRBJ1-2
CDR3 protein: ASSDSGAYT

V gene: TRBV2
clone size: NA
J gene: TRBJ1-5
CDR3 protein: ASSEGESNQPQH

V gene: TRBV30
clone size: NA
J gene: TRBJ1-2
CDR3 protein: AWSYRMGSGYT

V gene: TRBV6-1
clone size: NA
J gene: TRBJ2-3
CDR3 protein: ASSDHSQDTQY